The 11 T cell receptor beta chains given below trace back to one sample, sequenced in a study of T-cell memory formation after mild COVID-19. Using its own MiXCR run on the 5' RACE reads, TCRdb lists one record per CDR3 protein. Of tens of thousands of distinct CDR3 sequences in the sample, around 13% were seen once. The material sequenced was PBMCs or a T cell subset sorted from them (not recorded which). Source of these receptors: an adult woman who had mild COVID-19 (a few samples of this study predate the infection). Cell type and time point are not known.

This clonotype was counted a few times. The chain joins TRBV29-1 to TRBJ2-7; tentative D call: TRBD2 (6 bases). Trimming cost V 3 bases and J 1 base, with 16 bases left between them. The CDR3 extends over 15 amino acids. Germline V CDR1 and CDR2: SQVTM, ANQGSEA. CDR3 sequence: CSVEFRDSHSYEQYF. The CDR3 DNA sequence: TGCAGCGTTGAGTTCCGGGACTCTCATTCCTACGAGCAGTACTTC.

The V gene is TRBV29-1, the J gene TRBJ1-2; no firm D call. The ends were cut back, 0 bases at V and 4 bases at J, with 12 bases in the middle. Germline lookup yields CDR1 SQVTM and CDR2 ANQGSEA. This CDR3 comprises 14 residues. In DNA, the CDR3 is TGCAGCGTTGAAGAATCGGGTCAGAGCTATGGCTACACCTTC. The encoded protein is CSVEESGQSYGYTF. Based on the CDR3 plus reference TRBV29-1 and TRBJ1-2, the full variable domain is SAVISQKPSRDICQRGTSLTIQCQVDSQVTMMFWYRQQPGQSLTLIATANQGSEATYESGFVIDKFPISRPNLTFSTLTVSNMSPEDSSIYLCSVEESGQSYGYTFGSGTRLTVV.

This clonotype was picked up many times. Written as DNA, the CDR3 is TGTGCCAGCAGCTTCCGACTAGCGGGGTATGAGCAGTTCTTC. Translation gives CASSFRLAGYEQFF. The chain joins TRBV7-6 to TRBJ2-1; 11 bases align to TRBD2. Germline assignment: CDR1 SGHVS and CDR2 FNYEAQ. This CDR3 comprises 14 residues. V was pared by 3 bases and J by 8 bases, with 3 bases of the junction left unmatched.

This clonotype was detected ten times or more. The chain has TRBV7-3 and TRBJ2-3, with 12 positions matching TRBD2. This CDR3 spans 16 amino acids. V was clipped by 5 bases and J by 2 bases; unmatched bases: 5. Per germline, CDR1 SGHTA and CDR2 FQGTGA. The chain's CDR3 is CASSTTSGGTTDTQYF. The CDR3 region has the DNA TGTGCCAGCAGCACCACTAGCGGGGGGACCACAGATACGCAGTATTTT.

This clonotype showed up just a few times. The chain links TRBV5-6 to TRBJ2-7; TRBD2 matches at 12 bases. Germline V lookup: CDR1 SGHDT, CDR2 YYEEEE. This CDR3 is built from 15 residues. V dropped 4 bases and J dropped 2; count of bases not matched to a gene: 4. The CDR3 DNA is TGTGCCAGCAGCCGGGGACTAGCGGGTCCCTACGAGCAGTACTTC. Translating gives CASSRGLAGPYEQYF.

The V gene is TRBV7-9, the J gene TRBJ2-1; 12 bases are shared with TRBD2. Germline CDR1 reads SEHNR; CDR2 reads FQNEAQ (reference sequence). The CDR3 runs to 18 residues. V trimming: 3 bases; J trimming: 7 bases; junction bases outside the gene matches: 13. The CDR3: CASSFLAGGNIGWNEQFF. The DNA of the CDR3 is TGTGCCAGCAGCTTCCTAGCGGGAGGGAACATTGGGTGGAATGAGCAGTTCTTC.

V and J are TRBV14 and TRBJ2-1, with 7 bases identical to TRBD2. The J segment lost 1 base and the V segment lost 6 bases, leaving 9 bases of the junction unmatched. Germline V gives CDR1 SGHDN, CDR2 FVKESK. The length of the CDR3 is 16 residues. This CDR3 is CASSRKRDGSYNEQFF. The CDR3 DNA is TGTGCCAGCAGTCGGAAGCGGGATGGATCCTACAATGAGCAGTTCTTC.

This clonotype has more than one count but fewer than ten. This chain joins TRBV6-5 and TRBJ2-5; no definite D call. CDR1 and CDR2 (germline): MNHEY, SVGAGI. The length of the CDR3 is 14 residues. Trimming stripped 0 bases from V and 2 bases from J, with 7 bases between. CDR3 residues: CASSYSWRQETQYF. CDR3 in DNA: TGTGCCAGCAGTTACTCATGGAGACAAGAGACCCAGTACTTC.

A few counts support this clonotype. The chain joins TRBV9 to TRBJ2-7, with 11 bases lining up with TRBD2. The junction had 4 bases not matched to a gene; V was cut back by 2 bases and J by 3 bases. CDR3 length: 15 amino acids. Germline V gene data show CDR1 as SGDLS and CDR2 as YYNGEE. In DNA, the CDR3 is TGTGCCAGCAGCGTTTACGGGACTAGCGGCTACGAGCAGTACTTC. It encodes CASSVYGTSGYEQYF.

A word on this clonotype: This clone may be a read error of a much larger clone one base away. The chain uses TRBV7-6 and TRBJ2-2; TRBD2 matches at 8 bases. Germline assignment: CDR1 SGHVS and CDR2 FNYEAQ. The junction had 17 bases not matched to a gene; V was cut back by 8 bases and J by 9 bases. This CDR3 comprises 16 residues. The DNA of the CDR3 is TGTGCCAGCGGAGGATCTTTGGGACTAGGGGCCTGGGAGCTGTTTTTT. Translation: CASGGSLGLGAWELFF.

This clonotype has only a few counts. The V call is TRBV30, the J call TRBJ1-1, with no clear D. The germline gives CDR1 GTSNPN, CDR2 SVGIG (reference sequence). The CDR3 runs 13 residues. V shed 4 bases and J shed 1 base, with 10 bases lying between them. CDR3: CAWNPAGNTEAFF. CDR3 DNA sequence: TGTGCCTGGAACCCGGCGGGGAACACTGAAGCTTTCTTT.